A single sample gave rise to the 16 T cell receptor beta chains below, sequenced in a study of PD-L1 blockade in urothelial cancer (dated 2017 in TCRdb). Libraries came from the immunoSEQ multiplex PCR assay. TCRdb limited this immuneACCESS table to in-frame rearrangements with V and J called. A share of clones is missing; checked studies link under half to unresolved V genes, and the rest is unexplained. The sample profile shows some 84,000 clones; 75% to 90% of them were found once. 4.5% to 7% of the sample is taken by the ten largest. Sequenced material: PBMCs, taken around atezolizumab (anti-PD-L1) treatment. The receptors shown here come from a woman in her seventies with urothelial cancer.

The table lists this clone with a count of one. This CDR3 reads CASISAHGNSNQPQHF. The CDR3, as DNA: TGTGCCAGTATCTCAGCGCACGGGAATAGCAATCAGCCCCAGCATTTT. The chain uses TRBV19 and TRBJ1-5; D is unresolved. The CDR3 loop spans 16 amino acids. V was pared by 7 bases and J by 0 bases, with 16 bases between. Germline CDR1 LNHDA, CDR2 SQIVND (reference sequence).

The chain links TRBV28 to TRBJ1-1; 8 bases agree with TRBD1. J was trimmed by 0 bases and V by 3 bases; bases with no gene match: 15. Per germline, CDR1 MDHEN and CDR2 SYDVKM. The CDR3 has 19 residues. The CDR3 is CASSFAGQGAALMNTEAFF. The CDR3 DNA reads TGTGCCAGCAGTTTCGCGGGTCAGGGGGCGGCACTCATGAACACTGAAGCTTTCTTT.

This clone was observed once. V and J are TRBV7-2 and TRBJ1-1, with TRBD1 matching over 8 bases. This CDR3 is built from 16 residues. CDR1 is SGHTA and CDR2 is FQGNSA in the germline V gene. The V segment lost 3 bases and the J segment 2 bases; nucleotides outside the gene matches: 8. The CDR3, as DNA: TGTGCCAGCAGCTTGTCGACAGGGGCCCTTAACACTGAAGCTTTCTTT. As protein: CASSLSTGALNTEAFF. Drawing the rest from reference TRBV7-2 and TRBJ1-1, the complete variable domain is GAGVSQSPSNKVTEKGKDVELRCDPISGHTALYWYRQSLGQGLEFLIYFQGNSAPDKSGLPSDRFSAERTGGSVSTLTIQRTQQEDSAVYLCASSLSTGALNTEAFFGQGTRLTVV.

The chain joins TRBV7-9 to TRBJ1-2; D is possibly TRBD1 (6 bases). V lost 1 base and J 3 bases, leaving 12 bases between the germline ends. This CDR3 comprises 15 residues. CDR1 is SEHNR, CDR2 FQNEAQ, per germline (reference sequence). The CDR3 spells CASSLVHREYYGYTF. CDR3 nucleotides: TGTGCCAGCAGCTTAGTTCACAGGGAGTACTATGGCTACACCTTC.

Here the CDR3 reads CASSFKGKQETQYF. CDR3 in DNA: TGTGCCAGCAGCTTCAAGGGGAAGCAAGAGACCCAGTACTTC. V usage is TRBV11-2 and J usage is TRBJ2-5, with D possibly TRBD1 on 5 matching bases. Between the trimmed V and J ends, which lost 3 bases and 2 bases, there was a span of 10 bases. CDR1 and CDR2 from the germline V gene are SGHAT and FQNNGV. The CDR3 covers 14 residues. Complete variable domain (other parts from reference TRBV11-2 and TRBJ2-5): EAGVAQSPRYKIIEKRQSVAFWCNPISGHATLYWYQQILGQGPKLLIQFQNNGVVDDSQLPKDRFSAERLKGVDSTLKIQPAKLEDSAVYLCASSFKGKQETQYFGPGTRLLVL.

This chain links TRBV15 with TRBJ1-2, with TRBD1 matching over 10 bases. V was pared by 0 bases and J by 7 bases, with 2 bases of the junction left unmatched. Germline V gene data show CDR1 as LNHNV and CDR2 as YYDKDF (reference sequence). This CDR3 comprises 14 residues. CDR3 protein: CATSRDRTGGGYTF. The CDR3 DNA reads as TGTGCCACCAGCAGAGATAGGACAGGGGGTGGCTACACCTTC.

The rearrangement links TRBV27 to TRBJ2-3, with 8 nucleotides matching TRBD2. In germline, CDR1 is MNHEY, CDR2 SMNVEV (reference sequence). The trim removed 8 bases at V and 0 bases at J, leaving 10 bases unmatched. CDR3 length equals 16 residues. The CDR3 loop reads CASSRGGGPSTDTQYF. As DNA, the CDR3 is TGTGCCAGCTCCCGGGGGGGAGGGCCTAGCACAGATACGCAGTATTTT.

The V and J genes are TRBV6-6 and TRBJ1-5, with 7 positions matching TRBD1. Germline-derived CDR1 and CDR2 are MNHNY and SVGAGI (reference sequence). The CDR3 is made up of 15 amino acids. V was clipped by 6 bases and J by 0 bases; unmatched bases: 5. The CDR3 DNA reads TGTGCCAGCAGCCGGACAGGATATAGCAATCAGCCCCAGCATTTT. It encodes CASSRTGYSNQPQHF.

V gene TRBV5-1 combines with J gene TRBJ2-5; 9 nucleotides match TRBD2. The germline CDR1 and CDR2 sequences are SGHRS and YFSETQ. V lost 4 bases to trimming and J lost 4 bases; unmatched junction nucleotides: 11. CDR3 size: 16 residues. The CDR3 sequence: CASSLGLAEASETQYF. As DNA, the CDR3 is TGCGCCAGCAGCCTGGGACTAGCAGAAGCCTCAGAGACCCAGTACTTC.

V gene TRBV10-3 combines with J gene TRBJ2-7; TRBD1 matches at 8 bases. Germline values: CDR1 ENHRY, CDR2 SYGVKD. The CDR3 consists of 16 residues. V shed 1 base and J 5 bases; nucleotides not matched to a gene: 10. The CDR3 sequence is CAISELPPDRGHEQYF. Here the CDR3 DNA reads TGTGCCATCAGTGAGTTACCCCCCGACAGGGGTCACGAGCAGTACTTC.

CDR3 DNA: TGTGCCAGCAGCGCCGGACAGCTACAAGATACGCAGTATTTT. Encoded protein: CASSAGQLQDTQYF. The V gene is TRBV7-9, the J gene TRBJ2-3; D might be TRBD1 (6 bases). The germline gives CDR1 SEHNR, CDR2 FQNEAQ (reference sequence). Trimming pared 5 bases from V and 5 bases from J, leaving 14 bases between. The CDR3 loop spans 14 amino acids.

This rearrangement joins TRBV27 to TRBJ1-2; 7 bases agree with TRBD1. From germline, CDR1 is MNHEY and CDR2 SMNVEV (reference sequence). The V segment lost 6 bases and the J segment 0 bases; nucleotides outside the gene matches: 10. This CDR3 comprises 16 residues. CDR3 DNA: TGTGCCAGCAGCTACAGGGGCCAAATAGCTAACTATGGCTACACCTTC. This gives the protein CASSYRGQIANYGYTF.

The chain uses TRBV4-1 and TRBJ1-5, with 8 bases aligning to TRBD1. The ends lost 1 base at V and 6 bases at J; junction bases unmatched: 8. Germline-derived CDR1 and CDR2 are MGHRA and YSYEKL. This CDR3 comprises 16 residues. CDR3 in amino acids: CASSQASGGGIQPQHF. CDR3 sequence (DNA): TGCGCCAGCAGCCAAGCTTCAGGGGGCGGTATTCAGCCCCAGCATTTT.

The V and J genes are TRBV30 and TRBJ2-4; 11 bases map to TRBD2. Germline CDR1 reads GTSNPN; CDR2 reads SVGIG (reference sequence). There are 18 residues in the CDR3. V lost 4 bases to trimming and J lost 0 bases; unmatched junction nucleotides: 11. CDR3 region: CAWTLPIAGGLAKNIQYF. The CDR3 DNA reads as TGTGCCTGGACCCTACCCATAGCGGGGGGGCTAGCCAAAAACATTCAGTACTTC. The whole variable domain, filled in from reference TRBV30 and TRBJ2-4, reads SQTIHQWPATLVQPVGSPLSLECTVEGTSNPNLYWYRQAAGRGLQLLFYSVGIGQISSEVPQNLSASRPQDRQFILSSKKLLLSDSGFYLCAWTLPIAGGLAKNIQYFGAGTRLSVL.

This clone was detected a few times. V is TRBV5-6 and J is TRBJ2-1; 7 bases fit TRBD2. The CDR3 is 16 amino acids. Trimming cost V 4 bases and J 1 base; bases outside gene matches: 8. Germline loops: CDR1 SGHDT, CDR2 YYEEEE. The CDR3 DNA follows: TGTGCCAGCAGCCTAGAGAGGACTAGTTCCTACAATGAGCAGTTCTTC. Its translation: CASSLERTSSYNEQFF.

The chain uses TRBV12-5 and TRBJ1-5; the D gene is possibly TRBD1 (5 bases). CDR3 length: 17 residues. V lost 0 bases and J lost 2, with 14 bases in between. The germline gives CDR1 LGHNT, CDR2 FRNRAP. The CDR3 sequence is CASGLVPRIRGNQPQHF. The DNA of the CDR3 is TGTGCTAGTGGTTTGGTACCCAGAATCAGGGGCAATCAGCCCCAGCATTTT.